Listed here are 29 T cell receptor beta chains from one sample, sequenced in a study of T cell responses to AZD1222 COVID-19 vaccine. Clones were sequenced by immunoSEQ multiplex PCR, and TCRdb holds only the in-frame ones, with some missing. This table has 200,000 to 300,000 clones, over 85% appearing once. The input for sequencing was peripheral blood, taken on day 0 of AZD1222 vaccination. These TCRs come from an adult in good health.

The CDR3 DNA follows: TGTGCCAGCAGTTTAAGAGGGAGTCGGACAGATACGCAGTATTTT. It specifies CASSLRGSRTDTQYF. The chain recombines TRBV28 with TRBJ2-3, with D perhaps TRBD2 (5 bases). V was trimmed by 2 bases and J by 3 bases, leaving 12 bases between them. The CDR3 covers 15 residues. From germline, CDR1 is MDHEN and CDR2 SYDVKM.

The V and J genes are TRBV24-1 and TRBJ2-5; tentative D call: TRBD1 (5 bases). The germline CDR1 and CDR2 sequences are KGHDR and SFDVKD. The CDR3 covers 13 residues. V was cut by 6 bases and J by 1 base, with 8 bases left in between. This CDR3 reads CATSQGSQETQYF. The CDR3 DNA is TGTGCCACCAGTCAGGGCAGCCAAGAGACCCAGTACTTC.

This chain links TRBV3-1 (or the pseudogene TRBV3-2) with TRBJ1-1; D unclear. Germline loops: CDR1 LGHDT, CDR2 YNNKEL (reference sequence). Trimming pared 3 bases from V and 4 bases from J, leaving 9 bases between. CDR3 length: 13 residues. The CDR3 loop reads CASSHLLGTEAFF. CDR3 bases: TGTGCCAGCAGCCATTTACTTGGCACTGAAGCTTTCTTT.

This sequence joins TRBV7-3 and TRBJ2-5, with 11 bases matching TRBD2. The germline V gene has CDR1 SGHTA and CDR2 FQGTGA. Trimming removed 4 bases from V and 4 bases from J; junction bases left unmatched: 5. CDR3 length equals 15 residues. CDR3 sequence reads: CASSSIGLAGETQYF. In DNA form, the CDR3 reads TGTGCCAGCAGCTCTATCGGACTAGCGGGAGAGACCCAGTACTTC.

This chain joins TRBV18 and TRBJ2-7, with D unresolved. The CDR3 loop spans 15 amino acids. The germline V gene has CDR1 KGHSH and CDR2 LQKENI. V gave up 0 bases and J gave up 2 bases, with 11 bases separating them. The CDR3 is CASSPPGRPTYEQYF. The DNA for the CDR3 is TGTGCCAGCTCACCACCAGGACGGCCAACCTACGAGCAGTACTTC.

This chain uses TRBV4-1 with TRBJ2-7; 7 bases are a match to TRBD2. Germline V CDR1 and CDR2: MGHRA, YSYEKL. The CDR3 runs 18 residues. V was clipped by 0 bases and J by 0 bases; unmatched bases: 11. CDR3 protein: CASSQDTSAGSYSYEQYF. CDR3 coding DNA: TGCGCCAGCAGCCAAGATACTTCAGCGGGGTCCTACTCCTACGAGCAGTACTTC.

The DNA for the CDR3 is TGTGCCAGCAGTTTTTCGCCTACCCGCGGGTTATGGACCTCCGAGTACTTC. It codes for CASSFSPTRGLWTSEYF. This rearrangement joins TRBV7-8 to TRBJ2-7; the D gene is possibly TRBD2 (5 bases). This CDR3 has 17 amino acids. The germline V gene encodes CDR1 SGHVS and CDR2 FQNEAQ. V was clipped by 6 bases and J by 11 bases, with 32 bases between them.

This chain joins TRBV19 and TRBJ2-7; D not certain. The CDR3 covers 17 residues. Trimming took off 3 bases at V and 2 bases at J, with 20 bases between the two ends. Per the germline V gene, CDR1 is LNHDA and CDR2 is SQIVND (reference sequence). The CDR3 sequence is CASSIAVGQTRTYEQYF. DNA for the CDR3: TGTGCCAGTAGTATCGCGGTCGGGCAGACCCGAACCTACGAGCAGTACTTC.

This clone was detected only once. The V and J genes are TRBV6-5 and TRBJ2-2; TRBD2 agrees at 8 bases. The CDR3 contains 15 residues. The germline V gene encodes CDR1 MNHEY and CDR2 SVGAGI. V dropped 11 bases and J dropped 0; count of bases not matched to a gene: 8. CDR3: CAVRRLASNTGELFF. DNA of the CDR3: TGTGCCGTCCGCCGACTAGCGTCGAACACCGGGGAGCTGTTTTTT.

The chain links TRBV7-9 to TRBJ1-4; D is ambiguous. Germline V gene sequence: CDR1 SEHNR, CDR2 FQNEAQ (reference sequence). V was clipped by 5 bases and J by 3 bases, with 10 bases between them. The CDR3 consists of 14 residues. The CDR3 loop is CASSRVQSNEKLFF. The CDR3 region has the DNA TGTGCCAGCAGCCGGGTCCAATCTAATGAAAAACTGTTTTTT.

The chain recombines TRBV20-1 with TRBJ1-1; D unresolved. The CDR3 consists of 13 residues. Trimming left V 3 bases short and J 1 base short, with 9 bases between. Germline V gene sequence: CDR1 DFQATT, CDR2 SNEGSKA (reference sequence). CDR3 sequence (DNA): TGCAGTGCTAGTCAGACGTGGAACACTGAAGCTTTCTTT. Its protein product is CSASQTWNTEAFF.

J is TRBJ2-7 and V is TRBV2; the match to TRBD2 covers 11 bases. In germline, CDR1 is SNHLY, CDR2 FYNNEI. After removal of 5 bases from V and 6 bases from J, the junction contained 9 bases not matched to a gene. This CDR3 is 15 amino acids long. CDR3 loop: CASSPRLAGWGEQYF. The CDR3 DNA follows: TGTGCCAGCAGTCCGAGACTAGCGGGATGGGGCGAGCAGTACTTC.

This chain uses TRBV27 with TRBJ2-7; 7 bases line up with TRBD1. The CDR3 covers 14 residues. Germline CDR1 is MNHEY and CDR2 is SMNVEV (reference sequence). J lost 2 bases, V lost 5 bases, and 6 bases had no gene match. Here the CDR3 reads CASSLKGATYEQYF. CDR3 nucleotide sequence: TGTGCCAGCAGTCTCAAGGGGGCCACCTACGAGCAGTACTTC.

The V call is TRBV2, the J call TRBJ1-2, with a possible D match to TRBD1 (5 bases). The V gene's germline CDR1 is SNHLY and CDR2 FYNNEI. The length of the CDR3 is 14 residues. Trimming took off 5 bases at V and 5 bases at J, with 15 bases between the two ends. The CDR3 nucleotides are TGTGCCAGCAGTTCCGGGACGGACCTATATGGCTACACCTTC. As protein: CASSSGTDLYGYTF.

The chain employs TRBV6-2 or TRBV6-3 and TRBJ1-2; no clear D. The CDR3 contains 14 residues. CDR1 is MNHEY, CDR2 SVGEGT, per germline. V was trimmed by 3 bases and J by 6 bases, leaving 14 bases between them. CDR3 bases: TGTGCCAGCAGTTATAGAGCCGGGAGAAATGGCTACACCTTC. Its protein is CASSYRAGRNGYTF.

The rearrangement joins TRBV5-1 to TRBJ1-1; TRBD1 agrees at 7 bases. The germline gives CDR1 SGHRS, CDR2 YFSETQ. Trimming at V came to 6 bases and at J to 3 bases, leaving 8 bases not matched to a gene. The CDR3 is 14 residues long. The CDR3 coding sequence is TGCGCCAGCAACCCGACAGGGTTGGACACTGAAGCTTTCTTT. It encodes CASNPTGLDTEAFF. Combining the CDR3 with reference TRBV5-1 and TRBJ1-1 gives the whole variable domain KAGVTQTPRYLIKTRGQQVTLSCSPISGHRSVSWYQQTPGQGLQFLFEYFSETQRNKGNFPGRFSGRQFSNSRSEMNVSTLELGDSALYLCASNPTGLDTEAFFGQGTRLTVV.

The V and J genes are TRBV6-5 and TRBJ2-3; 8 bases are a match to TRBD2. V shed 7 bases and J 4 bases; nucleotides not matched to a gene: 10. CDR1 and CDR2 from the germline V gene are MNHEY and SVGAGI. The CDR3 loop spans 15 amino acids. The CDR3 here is CASKSSGRRADTQYF. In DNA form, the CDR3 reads TGTGCCAGCAAATCGAGCGGGAGACGAGCAGATACGCAGTATTTT.

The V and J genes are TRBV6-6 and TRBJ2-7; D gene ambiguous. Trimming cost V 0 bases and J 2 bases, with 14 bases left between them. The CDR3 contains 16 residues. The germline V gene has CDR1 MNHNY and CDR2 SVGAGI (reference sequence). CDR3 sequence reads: CASSYSKISAPYEQYF. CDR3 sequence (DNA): TGTGCCAGCAGTTACTCGAAGATTAGTGCACCCTACGAGCAGTACTTC.

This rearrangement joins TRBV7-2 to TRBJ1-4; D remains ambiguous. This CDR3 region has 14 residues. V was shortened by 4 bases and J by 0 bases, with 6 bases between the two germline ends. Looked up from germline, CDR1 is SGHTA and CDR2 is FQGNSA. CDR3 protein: CASSSKATNEKLFF. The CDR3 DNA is TGTGCCAGCAGCTCTAAAGCAACTAATGAAAAACTGTTTTTT. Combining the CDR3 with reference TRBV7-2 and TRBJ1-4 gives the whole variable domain GAGVSQSPSNKVTEKGKDVELRCDPISGHTALYWYRQSLGQGLEFLIYFQGNSAPDKSGLPSDRFSAERTGGSVSTLTIQRTQQEDSAVYLCASSSKATNEKLFFGSGTQLSVL.

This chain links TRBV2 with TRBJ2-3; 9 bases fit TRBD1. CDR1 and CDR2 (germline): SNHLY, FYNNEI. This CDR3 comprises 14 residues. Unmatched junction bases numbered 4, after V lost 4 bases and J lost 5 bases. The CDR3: CASSGDRGGDTQYF. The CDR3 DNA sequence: TGTGCCAGCAGTGGAGACAGGGGGGGAGATACGCAGTATTTT.

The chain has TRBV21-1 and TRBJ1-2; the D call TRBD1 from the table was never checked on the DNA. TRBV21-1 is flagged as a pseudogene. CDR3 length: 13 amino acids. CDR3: CASSPQVGGGYTF. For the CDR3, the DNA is TGTGCCAGCAGCCCCCAGGTAGGGGGCGGCTACACCTTC.

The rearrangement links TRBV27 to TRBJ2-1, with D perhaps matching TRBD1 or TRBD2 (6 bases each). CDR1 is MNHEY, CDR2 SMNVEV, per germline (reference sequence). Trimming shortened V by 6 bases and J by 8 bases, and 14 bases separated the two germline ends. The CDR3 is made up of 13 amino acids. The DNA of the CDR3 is TGTGCCAGCAGCCTCCGGGGGCCGGATGAGCAGTTCTTC. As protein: CASSLRGPDEQFF.

The CDR3, as DNA: TGTGCCAGCAAAGGGAGAAACTCCTACGAGCAGTACTTC. Protein product: CASKGRNSYEQYF. The V call is TRBV6-5, the J call TRBJ2-7, with D possibly TRBD2 on 5 matching bases. The V and J ends lost 7 bases and 0 bases respectively, with 10 bases between them. Germline-derived CDR1 and CDR2 are MNHEY and SVGAGI. CDR3 length: 13 amino acids.

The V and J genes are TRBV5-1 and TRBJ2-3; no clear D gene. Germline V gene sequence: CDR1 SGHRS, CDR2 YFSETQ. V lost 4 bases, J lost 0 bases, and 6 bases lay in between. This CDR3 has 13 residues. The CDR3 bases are TGCGCCAGCAGCGTTACTAGCACAGATACGCAGTATTTT. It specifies CASSVTSTDTQYF. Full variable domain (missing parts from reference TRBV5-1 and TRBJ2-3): KAGVTQTPRYLIKTRGQQVTLSCSPISGHRSVSWYQQTPGQGLQFLFEYFSETQRNKGNFPGRFSGRQFSNSRSEMNVSTLELGDSALYLCASSVTSTDTQYFGPGTRLTVL.

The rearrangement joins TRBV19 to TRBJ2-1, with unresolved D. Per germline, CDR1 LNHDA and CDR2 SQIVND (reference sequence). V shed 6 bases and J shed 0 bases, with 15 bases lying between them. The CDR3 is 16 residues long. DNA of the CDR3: TGTGCCAGTAGAGAAAGGCGGTCAAGCTCCTACAATGAGCAGTTCTTC. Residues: CASRERRSSSYNEQFF.

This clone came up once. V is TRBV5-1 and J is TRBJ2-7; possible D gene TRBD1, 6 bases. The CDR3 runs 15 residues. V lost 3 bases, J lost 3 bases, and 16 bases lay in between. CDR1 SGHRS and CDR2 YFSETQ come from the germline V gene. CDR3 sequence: CASSSTGNYDYEQYF. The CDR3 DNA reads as TGCGCCAGCAGCTCTACAGGGAATTATGACTACGAGCAGTACTTC.

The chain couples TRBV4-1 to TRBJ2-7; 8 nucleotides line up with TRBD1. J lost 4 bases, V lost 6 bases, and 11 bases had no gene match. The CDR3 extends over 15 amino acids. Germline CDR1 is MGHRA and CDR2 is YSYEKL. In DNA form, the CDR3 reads TGCGCCAGCAGTCACACCCTGACAGGGGAGTACGAGCAGTACTTC. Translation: CASSHTLTGEYEQYF.

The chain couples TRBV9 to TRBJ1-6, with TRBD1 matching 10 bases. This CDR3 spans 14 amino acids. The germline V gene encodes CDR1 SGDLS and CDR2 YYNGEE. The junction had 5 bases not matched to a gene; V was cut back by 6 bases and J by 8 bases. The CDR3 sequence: CASNLGTGDSPLHF. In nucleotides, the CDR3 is TGTGCCAGCAACCTGGGGACAGGGGATTCACCCCTCCACTTT. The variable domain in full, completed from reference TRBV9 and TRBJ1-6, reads DSGVTQTPKHLITATGQRVTLRCSPRSGDLSVYWYQQSLDQGLQFLIQYYNGEERAKGNILERFSAQQFPDLHSELNLSSLELGDSALYFCASNLGTGDSPLHFGNGTRLTVT.

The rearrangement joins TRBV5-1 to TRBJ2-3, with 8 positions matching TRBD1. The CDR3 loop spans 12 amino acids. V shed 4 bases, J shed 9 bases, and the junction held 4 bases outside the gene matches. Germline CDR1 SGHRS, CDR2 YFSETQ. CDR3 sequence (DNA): TGCGCCAGCAGCAACCAGGGGGCGACGCAGTATTTT. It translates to CASSNQGATQYF.